Presented here are 11 T cell receptor beta chains from one specimen sequenced in a study of cytomegalovirus exposure and HLA in healthy donors. PCR amplification relied on 60 Vbeta primers (plus 13 Jbeta primers). Sequencing used immunoSEQ multiplex PCR; TCRdb keeps in-frame clones, though not all of them. The table lists 100,000 to 150,000 clones, around 82% of them singletons. The sample taken for sequencing was PBMCs. All receptors come from a female donor in good health and CMV-seronegative.

The chain carries TRBV30 and TRBJ2-5, with 9 bases that match TRBD2. There are 15 residues in the CDR3. The germline V gene encodes CDR1 GTSNPN and CDR2 SVGIG (reference sequence). Unmatched junction bases numbered 12, after V lost 3 bases and J lost 7 bases. The CDR3, as DNA: TGTGCCTGGAGGAAGGGCGTGGGGCGGGGGGGGACCCAGTACTTC. This codes for CAWRKGVGRGGTQYF. Filled out from reference TRBV30 and TRBJ2-5, the complete variable domain reads SQTIHQWPATLVQPVGSPLSLECTVEGTSNPNLYWYRQAAGRGLQLLFYSVGIGQISSEVPQNLSASRPQDRQFILSSKKLLLSDSGFYLCAWRKGVGRGGTQYFGPGTRLLVL.

This clone was seen only once. J is TRBJ1-6 and V is TRBV5-6; D is ambiguous. CDR1 is SGHDT and CDR2 is YYEEEE in the germline V gene. Trimming pared 1 base from V and 10 bases from J, leaving 12 bases between. CDR3 length: 14 amino acids. CDR3: CASSLQEVPSPLHF. For the CDR3, the DNA is TGTGCCAGCAGCTTGCAAGAGGTACCATCACCCCTCCACTTT. The full variable domain, its missing parts supplied by reference TRBV5-6 and TRBJ1-6, is DAGVTQSPTHLIKTRGQQVTLRCSPKSGHDTVSWYQQALGQGPQFIFQYYEEEERQRGNFPDRFSGHQFPNYSSELNVNALLLGDSALYLCASSLQEVPSPLHFGNGTRLTVT.

The chain is built from TRBV5-6 and TRBJ1-2, with D perhaps TRBD1 (5 bases). Germline values: CDR1 SGHDT, CDR2 YYEEEE. V was pared by 4 bases and J by 4 bases, with 11 bases between. The CDR3 totals 13 residues. The CDR3 region is CASSAGASYGYTF. CDR3 nucleotides: TGTGCCAGCAGCGCTGGGGCCAGCTATGGCTACACCTTC.

This clone was recorded a few times. This chain links TRBV19 with TRBJ1-3, with 7 bases that match TRBD1. Unmatched junction bases numbered 10, after V lost 8 bases and J lost 3 bases. This CDR3 region has 15 residues. CDR1 and CDR2 (germline): LNHDA, SQIVND (reference sequence). This CDR3 is CASRARGINGNTIYF. CDR3 DNA sequence: TGTGCCAGTCGAGCCAGGGGGATTAATGGAAACACCATATATTTT. The variable domain in full, completed from reference TRBV19 and TRBJ1-3, reads DGGITQSPKYLFRKEGQNVTLSCEQNLNHDAMYWYRQDPGQGLRLIYYSQIVNDFQKGDIAEGYSVSREKKESFPLTVTSAQKNPTAFYLCASRARGINGNTIYFGEGSWLTVV.

The chain joins TRBV9 to TRBJ2-5; perhaps TRBD1 as D (6 bases). The J call may be faulty, since TRBJ2-7 better matches the DNA end. CDR1 is SGDLS and CDR2 is YYNGEE in the germline V gene. This CDR3 region has 15 residues. The CDR3 bases are TGTGCCAGCAGCGTAGGGGACATAGGACTCTACGAGCAGTACTTC. Its protein product is CASSVGDIGLYEQYF.

V usage is TRBV6-5 and J usage is TRBJ2-7, with a weak D call TRBD2 (7 bases). The CDR3 sequence is 14 residues long. Trimming stripped 2 bases from V and 6 bases from J, with 14 bases between. Germline values: CDR1 MNHEY, CDR2 SVGAGI. The CDR3 loop is CASSYEGGPAEQYF. CDR3 in DNA: TGTGCCAGCAGTTACGAGGGGGGGCCAGCCGAGCAGTACTTC.

This chain connects TRBV2 to TRBJ2-4; D not resolved. The CDR3 spans 12 residues. The germline CDR1 and CDR2 sequences are SNHLY and FYNNEI. Trimming took 7 bases from V and 0 from J, leaving 4 bases between them. The CDR3 DNA follows: TGTGCCAGCACCGGAGCCAAAAACATTCAGTACTTC. Translation gives CASTGAKNIQYF.

This chain connects TRBV7-2 to TRBJ1-1; D not certain. Trimming cost V 5 bases and J 1 base, with 11 bases left between them. CDR1 is SGHTA, CDR2 FQGNSA, per germline. This CDR3 has 14 amino acids. The DNA for the CDR3 is TGTGCCAGCAGCCGAAACTTCCCGAACACTGAAGCTTTCTTT. It specifies CASSRNFPNTEAFF.

The CDR3 sequence is CASSLDPRIPGQTNSPLHF. The CDR3 DNA reads as TGCGCCAGCAGCTTGGACCCTCGTATACCGGGACAGACTAATTCACCCCTCCACTTT. The chain has TRBV5-1 and TRBJ1-6; 7 positions agree with TRBD1. The length of the CDR3 is 19 residues. V lost 0 bases, J lost 6 bases, and 15 bases stayed unmatched. CDR1 is SGHRS and CDR2 is YFSETQ in the germline V gene.

This clone is a singleton in its sample. One end of the junction fails to match germline, which may point to a read error. This sequence joins TRBV5-8 and TRBJ2-6, with D maybe TRBD1 (5 bases). The CDR3 has 15 residues. CDR1 is SGHTS and CDR2 is YDEGEE in the germline V gene. CDR3 nucleotide sequence: TGTGCCAGCACACGGGCCCGGTTCAGGGCCAACGGCCTGACTTTC. Translation gives CASTRARFRANGLTF.

The V call is TRBV5-6, the J call TRBJ2-7; 8 nucleotides match TRBD1. Germline V gene sequence: CDR1 SGHDT, CDR2 YYEEEE. V lost 5 bases to trimming and J lost 3 bases; unmatched junction nucleotides: 4. The CDR3 is 13 amino acids. The DNA for the CDR3 is TGTGCCAGCAGTGGACAGGGTGGCTACGAGCAGTACTTC. Translated, it gives CASSGQGGYEQYF.